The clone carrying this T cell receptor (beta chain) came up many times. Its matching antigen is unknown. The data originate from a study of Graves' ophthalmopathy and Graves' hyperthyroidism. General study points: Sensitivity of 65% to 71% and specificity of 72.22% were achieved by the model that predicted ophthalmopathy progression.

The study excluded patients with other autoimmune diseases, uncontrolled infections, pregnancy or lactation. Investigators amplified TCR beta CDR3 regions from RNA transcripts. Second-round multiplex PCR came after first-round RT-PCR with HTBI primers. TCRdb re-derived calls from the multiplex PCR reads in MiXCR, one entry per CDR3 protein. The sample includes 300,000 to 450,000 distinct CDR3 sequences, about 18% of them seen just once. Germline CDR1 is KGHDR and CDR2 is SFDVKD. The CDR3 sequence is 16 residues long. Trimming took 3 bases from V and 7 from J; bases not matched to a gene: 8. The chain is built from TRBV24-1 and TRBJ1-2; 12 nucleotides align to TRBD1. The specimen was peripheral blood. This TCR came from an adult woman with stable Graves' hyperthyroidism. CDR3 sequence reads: CATSDTPGQGASGYTF. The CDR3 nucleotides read TGTGCCACCAGTGATACACCGGGACAGGGGGCGTCTGGCTACACCTTC.